These 30 T cell receptor beta chains share one sample of origin, sequenced in a study of control samples from healthy donors and cancer patients. The protocol was immunoSEQ multiplex PCR, while the TCRdb copy is restricted to in-frame clones and leaves out a portion. The sample includes 100,000 or so clones, 85% to 90% of them seen just once. The specimen was blood. The receptors were gathered from a man younger than 40 in good health.

The chain combines TRBV7-9 with TRBJ2-7, with 7 bases lining up with TRBD1. The CDR3 is made up of 14 amino acids. Germline CDR1 and CDR2: SEHNR and FQNEAQ (reference sequence). V gave up 5 bases and J gave up 1 base; unmatched junction bases: 5. The CDR3 sequence: CASSIRTGSYEQYF. The CDR3 DNA reads as TGTGCCAGCAGCATTAGGACAGGATCCTACGAGCAGTACTTC. Using reference TRBV7-9 and TRBJ2-7 for the parts outside the CDR3, the full variable domain is DTGVSQNPRHKITKRGQNVTFRCDPISEHNRLYWYRQTLGQGPEFLTYFQNEAQLEKSRLLSDRFSAERPKGSFSTLEIQRTEQGDSAMYLCASSIRTGSYEQYFGPGTRLTVT.

This chain connects TRBV5-1 to TRBJ1-4; TRBD1 matches 10 bases. Trimming at V came to 4 bases and at J to 7 bases, leaving 4 bases not matched to a gene. Germline CDR1 is SGHRS and CDR2 is YFSETQ. The CDR3 covers 14 residues. The CDR3: CASSPGTGAEKLFF. DNA of the CDR3: TGCGCCAGCAGCCCCGGGACAGGGGCTGAAAAACTGTTTTTT.

The J gene is TRBJ2-7, the V gene TRBV5-1; TRBD1 matches 10 bases. The V gene's germline CDR1 is SGHRS and CDR2 YFSETQ. The CDR3 has 13 residues. The J segment lost 5 bases and the V segment lost 4 bases, leaving 3 bases of the junction unmatched. CDR3: CASSGGTGDEQYF. DNA for the CDR3: TGCGCCAGCAGCGGGGGGACAGGGGACGAGCAGTACTTC. The variable domain in full, completed from reference TRBV5-1 and TRBJ2-7, reads KAGVTQTPRYLIKTRGQQVTLSCSPISGHRSVSWYQQTPGQGLQFLFEYFSETQRNKGNFPGRFSGRQFSNSRSEMNVSTLELGDSALYLCASSGGTGDEQYFGPGTRLTVT.

V is TRBV19 and J is TRBJ1-2, with TRBD1 matching over 11 bases. With 1 base clipped from V and 8 bases from J, the junction kept 3 bases outside the gene matches. CDR3 length: 14 amino acids. Germline V gene lookup returns CDR1 LNHDA and CDR2 SQIVND (reference sequence). In DNA, the CDR3 is TGTGCCAGTAGTATAGGCGGGACAGGGGGAGGCTACACCTTC. This translates into CASSIGGTGGGYTF.

This sequence joins TRBV11-2 and TRBJ1-2, with D possibly TRBD1 on 5 matching bases. The CDR3 is 15 residues long. Per the germline V gene, CDR1 is SGHAT and CDR2 is FQNNGV. V lost 0 bases and J lost 2, with 10 bases in between. CDR3 sequence reads: CASSLDQGSNYGYTF. For the CDR3, the DNA is TGTGCCAGCAGCTTAGATCAGGGCAGCAACTATGGCTACACCTTC. The entire variable domain, with the rest obtained from reference TRBV11-2 and TRBJ1-2, is as follows: EAGVAQSPRYKIIEKRQSVAFWCNPISGHATLYWYQQILGQGPKLLIQFQNNGVVDDSQLPKDRFSAERLKGVDSTLKIQPAKLEDSAVYLCASSLDQGSNYGYTFGSGTRLTVV.

The gene calls are TRBV18 and TRBJ1-2, with a possible D match to TRBD1 (6 bases). Germline assignment: CDR1 KGHSH and CDR2 LQKENI. The CDR3 runs to 13 residues. V was shortened by 3 bases and J by 6 bases, with 11 bases between the two germline ends. This CDR3 is CASSPGQKDGYTF. CDR3 nucleotides: TGTGCCAGCTCACCCGGACAGAAGGATGGCTACACCTTC. Combining the CDR3 with reference TRBV18 and TRBJ1-2 gives the whole variable domain NAGVMQNPRHLVRRRGQEARLRCSPMKGHSHVYWYRQLPEEGLKFMVYLQKENIIDESGMPKERFSAEFPKEGPSILRIQQVVRGDSAAYFCASSPGQKDGYTFGSGTRLTVV.

CDR3 loop: CASSIAAPPHEKLFF. In DNA form, the CDR3 reads TGTGCCAGTAGTATAGCGGCCCCACCTCATGAAAAACTGTTTTTT. The chain is built from TRBV19 and TRBJ1-4; D is uncertain. With 1 base removed from V and 6 bases from J, the gap between germline ends came to 12 bases. The germline V gene has CDR1 LNHDA and CDR2 SQIVND (reference sequence). There are 15 residues in the CDR3.

The chain carries TRBV19 and TRBJ2-1; D unclear. Germline CDR1 reads LNHDA; CDR2 reads SQIVND (reference sequence). The length of the CDR3 is 15 residues. V was pared by 5 bases and J by 0 bases, with 11 bases between. The CDR3 nucleotides are TGTGCCAGTAGTGATGACATGAGCTCCTACAATGAGCAGTTCTTC. Translation gives CASSDDMSSYNEQFF.

The rearrangement joins TRBV7-9 to TRBJ2-2; D ambiguous. The CDR3 totals 15 residues. The V end lost 1 base, the J end lost 0 bases, and 6 bases lay between the germline ends. Germline CDR1 is SEHNR and CDR2 is FQNEAQ (reference sequence). The DNA for the CDR3 is TGTGCCAGCAGCTTAGGGGATACGAACACCGGGGAGCTGTTTTTT. It codes for CASSLGDTNTGELFF.

This chain connects TRBV7-9 to TRBJ2-1; weak D call: TRBD1 (6 bases). Trimming shortened V by 2 bases and J by 6 bases, and 14 bases separated the two germline ends. CDR1 is SEHNR, CDR2 FQNEAQ, per germline (reference sequence). The CDR3 loop spans 15 amino acids. The CDR3 loop is CASSLIARGGNEQFF. DNA of the CDR3: TGTGCCAGCAGCTTAATCGCTAGAGGGGGCAATGAGCAGTTCTTC. The entire variable domain, with the rest obtained from reference TRBV7-9 and TRBJ2-1, is as follows: DTGVSQNPRHKITKRGQNVTFRCDPISEHNRLYWYRQTLGQGPEFLTYFQNEAQLEKSRLLSDRFSAERPKGSFSTLEIQRTEQGDSAMYLCASSLIARGGNEQFFGPGTRLTVL.

This chain joins TRBV27 and TRBJ1-6; no clear D gene. CDR1 and CDR2 (germline): MNHEY, SMNVEV (reference sequence). Trimming left V 7 bases short and J 0 bases short, with 7 bases between. The CDR3 is 14 amino acids. CDR3 nucleotides: TGTGCCAGCAAGTCGGGCTCCTATAATTCACCCCTCCACTTT. Its protein is CASKSGSYNSPLHF.

The rearrangement joins TRBV6-2 or TRBV6-3 to TRBJ2-1, with unresolved D. Germline V gene lookup returns CDR1 MNHEY and CDR2 SVGEGT. The CDR3 sequence is 13 residues long. Trimming removed 3 bases from V and 7 bases from J, with 10 bases in between. CDR3 sequence reads: CASSYRAVNEQFF. Written as DNA, the CDR3 is TGTGCCAGCAGTTATCGAGCAGTGAATGAGCAGTTCTTC.

This chain joins TRBV15 and TRBJ2-4; D is uncertain. CDR1 is LNHNV, CDR2 YYDKDF, per germline (reference sequence). The CDR3 has 13 residues. Trimming left V 0 bases short and J 5 bases short, with 5 bases between. The CDR3, as DNA: TGTGCCACCAGCAGAGATCTACAAAACATTCAGTACTTC. Translation gives CATSRDLQNIQYF.

This sequence joins TRBV18 and TRBJ1-2, with TRBD1 identical over 7 bases. This CDR3 is 14 amino acids long. Per the germline V gene, CDR1 is KGHSH and CDR2 is LQKENI. J gave up 6 bases and V 5 bases, and 9 bases lay outside the gene matches. CDR3 nucleotides: TGTGCCAGCTCAGCGGGACAGACCTATGATGGCTACACCTTC. Its protein product is CASSAGQTYDGYTF.

This clone was counted between two and nine times. The rearrangement uses TRBV30 and TRBJ1-5; D remains unclear. Trimming removed 1 base at V and 4 bases at J, with 8 bases between. The CDR3 runs 13 residues. CDR1 and CDR2 (germline): GTSNPN, SVGIG (reference sequence). This CDR3 reads CAWSGQLNQPQHF. CDR3 bases: TGTGCCTGGAGTGGGCAGCTTAATCAGCCCCAGCATTTT. The full variable domain, with the rest looked up from reference TRBV30 and TRBJ1-5, is SQTIHQWPATLVQPVGSPLSLECTVEGTSNPNLYWYRQAAGRGLQLLFYSVGIGQISSEVPQNLSASRPQDRQFILSSKKLLLSDSGFYLCAWSGQLNQPQHFGDGTRLSIL.

In its sample, this clone was seen once. The rearrangement uses TRBV7-9 and TRBJ1-1; a weak D match, TRBD1 (6 bases). Looked up from germline, CDR1 is SEHNR and CDR2 is FQNEAQ (reference sequence). CDR3 length: 17 amino acids. The V end was cut by 0 bases, the J end by 0 bases, with 14 bases between. CDR3 bases: TGTGCCAGCAGCTTAGCGAAAGGTGGGGACATGAACACTGAAGCTTTCTTT. Translated, it gives CASSLAKGGDMNTEAFF.

The chain combines TRBV9 with TRBJ2-3; tentatively, D is TRBD1 or TRBD2 (5 bases each). Trimming pared 3 bases from V and 7 bases from J, leaving 18 bases between. The CDR3 spans 15 residues. Per the germline V gene, CDR1 is SGDLS and CDR2 is YYNGEE. For the CDR3, the DNA is TGTGCCAGCAGCGGCGAGGGGTCCCTATTGAATACGCAGTATTTT. Protein sequence: CASSGEGSLLNTQYF.

The chain employs TRBV15 and TRBJ2-3, with TRBD1 identical over 9 bases. V dropped 0 bases and J dropped 4; count of bases not matched to a gene: 8. Germline lookup yields CDR1 LNHNV and CDR2 YYDKDF (reference sequence). The CDR3 loop spans 17 amino acids. The CDR3 sequence: CATSRDRDRVFADTQYF. The CDR3 DNA follows: TGTGCCACCAGCAGAGACCGGGACAGGGTTTTTGCAGATACGCAGTATTTT.

The chain has TRBV5-1 and TRBJ2-7; 7 positions agree with TRBD2. CDR3 size: 15 residues. Trimming at V came to 2 bases and at J to 0 bases, leaving 5 bases not matched to a gene. Per germline, CDR1 SGHRS and CDR2 YFSETQ. For the CDR3, the DNA is TGCGCCAGCAGCTTCCTCGGGACTAACTCCTACGAGCAGTACTTC. Translated: CASSFLGTNSYEQYF.

V is TRBV2 and J is TRBJ1-3, with D possibly TRBD1 on 5 matching bases. V gave up 5 bases and J gave up 1 base, with 24 bases separating them. The germline CDR1 and CDR2 sequences are SNHLY and FYNNEI. CDR3 length equals 19 residues. The CDR3 region has the DNA TGTGCCAGCAGTTTCCAGGGATTCGATATCAGTAGATCTGGAAACACCATATATTTT. Translating it yields CASSFQGFDISRSGNTIYF.

V usage is TRBV5-6 and J usage is TRBJ1-2; 7 bases agree with TRBD1. Germline values: CDR1 SGHDT, CDR2 YYEEEE. The CDR3 length is 13 residues. The V segment lost 2 bases and the J segment 6 bases; nucleotides outside the gene matches: 4. This CDR3 is CASSFVRGNGYTF. The CDR3 nucleotides are TGTGCCAGCAGCTTTGTCAGGGGGAATGGCTACACCTTC.

The chain is built from TRBV7-9 and TRBJ1-1; 11 bases align to TRBD1. Germline CDR1 is SEHNR and CDR2 is FQNEAQ (reference sequence). V shed 1 base, J shed 5 bases, and the junction held 9 bases outside the gene matches. CDR3 length: 17 residues. CDR3 residues: CASSLVRGTGGATEAFF. DNA of the CDR3: TGTGCCAGCAGCTTAGTAAGAGGGACAGGGGGAGCGACTGAAGCTTTCTTT.

The genes are TRBV28 and TRBJ2-2; D possibly uses TRBD1 or TRBD2 (5 bases each). The germline V gene has CDR1 MDHEN and CDR2 SYDVKM. The length of the CDR3 is 14 residues. V gave up 5 bases and J gave up 2 bases, with 9 bases separating them. The CDR3 bases are TGTGCCAGCAGTGGGACGATCAACACCGGGGAGCTGTTTTTT. As protein: CASSGTINTGELFF. The variable domain in full, with the rest retrieved from reference TRBV28 and TRBJ2-2, is DVKVTQSSRYLVKRTGEKVFLECVQDMDHENMFWYRQDPGLGLRLIYFSYDVKMKEKGDIPEGYSVSREKKERFSLILESASTNQTSMYLCASSGTINTGELFFGEGSRLTVL.

The rearrangement links TRBV4-1 to TRBJ2-4, with 11 bases lining up with TRBD2. Germline CDR1 is MGHRA and CDR2 is YSYEKL. Trimming at V came to 0 bases and at J to 2 bases, leaving 3 bases not matched to a gene. This CDR3 has 17 amino acids. CDR3 sequence reads: CASSQERLAGTKNIQYF. The CDR3 nucleotides are TGCGCCAGCAGCCAAGAAAGACTAGCGGGAACCAAAAACATTCAGTACTTC.

On this clone: Other DNA sequences in the same sample also yield this CDR3. The J gene is TRBJ1-1, the V gene TRBV6-5; 11 nucleotides match TRBD1. CDR1 is MNHEY, CDR2 SVGAGI, per germline. This CDR3 is 15 amino acids long. V shed 2 bases, J shed 1 base, and the junction held 0 bases outside the gene matches. The CDR3 region has the DNA TGTGCCAGCAGTTACGGGACAGGGGGGAACACTGAAGCTTTCTTT. Translating gives CASSYGTGGNTEAFF.

The chain carries TRBV7-6 and TRBJ1-5; 9 nucleotides line up with TRBD1. From germline, CDR1 is SGHVS and CDR2 FNYEAQ. Trimming took 5 bases from V and 7 from J; bases not matched to a gene: 9. The CDR3 spans 15 residues. The CDR3 sequence is CASSRDRDRDQPQHF. CDR3 in DNA: TGTGCCAGCAGCAGGGACAGGGACCGGGACCAGCCCCAGCATTTT.

The V call is TRBV10-1, the J call TRBJ2-1, with D perhaps TRBD2 (5 bases). Germline V gene lookup returns CDR1 WNHNN and CDR2 SYGVQD (reference sequence). This CDR3 contains 15 residues. V was shortened by 7 bases and J by 0 bases, with 13 bases between the two germline ends. Here the CDR3 DNA reads TGCGCCAGCAACTGGACTCGCAGCTCCTACAATGAGCAGTTCTTC. Translation: CASNWTRSSYNEQFF.

The chain has TRBV10-1 and TRBJ2-2; D gene ambiguous. The V and J ends lost 4 bases and 1 base respectively, with 7 bases between them. The germline V gene encodes CDR1 WNHNN and CDR2 SYGVQD (reference sequence). This CDR3 region has 14 residues. This CDR3 is CASSAGGNTGELFF. The CDR3 nucleotides are TGCGCCAGCAGTGCGGGTGGGAACACCGGGGAGCTGTTTTTT.

This clone has more than one count but fewer than ten. The rearrangement links TRBV7-8 to TRBJ1-1, with D possibly matching TRBD1 (6 bases). Trimming took 7 bases from V and 5 from J, leaving 20 bases between them. Germline assignment: CDR1 SGHVS and CDR2 FQNEAQ. There are 15 residues in the CDR3. The CDR3 DNA is TGTGCCAGCAACCCCTGGGCGGGGGGCGCGACTGAAGCTTTCTTT. It codes for CASNPWAGGATEAFF.

The chain has TRBV4-1 and TRBJ2-1; 10 nucleotides line up with TRBD1. The CDR3 totals 17 residues. V lost 2 bases, J lost 8 bases, and 12 bases stayed unmatched. The V gene's germline CDR1 is MGHRA and CDR2 YSYEKL. The CDR3 sequence: CASSQLPGTGVIDEQFF. The CDR3 bases are TGCGCCAGCAGCCAACTACCCGGGACAGGGGTTATCGATGAGCAGTTCTTC.